Following are 30 T cell receptor beta chains from one sample sequenced in a study of cytomegalovirus exposure and HLA in healthy donors. It was with 60 Vbeta and 13 Jbeta primers that the PCR ran. TCRdb's copy holds only in-frame clones and misses some; the assay was immunoSEQ multiplex PCR. The sample holds some 100,000 clones, 76% seen once. Input material: PBMCs. The receptor set was obtained from a man between 50 and 59 years old in good health and CMV-seropositive.

The chain couples TRBV5-1 to TRBJ2-5; possible D gene TRBD1, 6 bases. The CDR3 totals 16 residues. Trimming removed 0 bases at V and 3 bases at J, with 15 bases between. Germline V lookup: CDR1 SGHRS, CDR2 YFSETQ. The CDR3 coding sequence is TGCGCCAGCAGCTTGGCCACAGGACAGAAAGAAGAGACCCAGTACTTC. Translation: CASSLATGQKEETQYF.

The chain uses TRBV7-2 and TRBJ1-1; possibly TRBD1 for D (6 bases). The CDR3 length is 16 residues. V was trimmed by 5 bases and J by 1 base, leaving 17 bases between them. CDR1 SGHTA and CDR2 FQGNSA come from the germline V gene. The CDR3 region is CASSPRSETGNTEAFF. Written as DNA, the CDR3 is TGTGCCAGCAGCCCCCGGAGCGAGACAGGGAACACTGAAGCTTTCTTT.

A few counts support this clone. J is TRBJ2-7 and V is TRBV4-3; TRBD2 is a possible D gene (7 bases). This CDR3 contains 17 residues. V was trimmed by 7 bases and J by 0 bases, leaving 22 bases between them. CDR1 and CDR2 from the germline V gene are LGHNA and YSLEER. CDR3 sequence: CASTPQHGGPPSYEQYF. CDR3 DNA: TGCGCCAGCACACCTCAGCACGGGGGGCCGCCCTCCTACGAGCAGTACTTC.

The chain links TRBV5-6 to TRBJ2-1; 7 bases are a match to TRBD1. The V segment lost 0 bases and the J segment 7 bases; nucleotides outside the gene matches: 7. The length of the CDR3 is 15 residues. The germline V gene encodes CDR1 SGHDT and CDR2 YYEEEE. The CDR3 DNA reads as TGTGCCAGCAGCTTGGAGGCCGGCAGGGGGAATGAGCAGTTCTTC. This translates into CASSLEAGRGNEQFF.

The rearrangement uses TRBV27 and TRBJ2-5; D is uncertain. Deletions cut 7 bases from V and 2 bases from J, with 5 bases between. The CDR3 is 11 residues long. CDR1 MNHEY and CDR2 SMNVEV come from the germline V gene (reference sequence). The CDR3: CASTPQETQYF. CDR3 nucleotide sequence: TGTGCCAGCACCCCTCAAGAGACCCAGTACTTC.

The chain combines TRBV11-2 with TRBJ1-3, with 8 nucleotides matching TRBD1. Germline CDR1 is SGHAT and CDR2 is FQNNGV. V dropped 5 bases and J dropped 2; count of bases not matched to a gene: 5. The CDR3 totals 15 residues. Here the CDR3 DNA reads TGTGCCAGCAGCCTTGTGGACAGGGCTGGAAACACCATATATTTT. This translates into CASSLVDRAGNTIYF.

The rearrangement joins TRBV9 to TRBJ1-1; 9 bases align to TRBD1. Germline loops: CDR1 SGDLS, CDR2 YYNGEE. The J segment lost 6 bases and the V segment lost 4 bases, leaving 7 bases of the junction unmatched. The CDR3 contains 14 residues. The CDR3 bases are TGTGCCAGCAGCATGACAGGGGGAAGCTCTGAAGCTTTCTTT. Amino acids: CASSMTGGSSEAFF. The full variable domain, rest sourced from reference TRBV9 and TRBJ1-1, is DSGVTQTPKHLITATGQRVTLRCSPRSGDLSVYWYQQSLDQGLQFLIQYYNGEERAKGNILERFSAQQFPDLHSELNLSSLELGDSALYFCASSMTGGSSEAFFGQGTRLTVV.

V and J are TRBV6-6 and TRBJ2-2; 10 nucleotides match TRBD1. The CDR3 runs 16 residues. The germline V gene encodes CDR1 MNHNY and CDR2 SVGAGI (reference sequence). The junction had 7 bases not matched to a gene; V was cut back by 5 bases and J by 4 bases. CDR3 in amino acids: CASSPRDRGSTGELFF. DNA of the CDR3: TGTGCCAGCAGTCCCCGGGACAGGGGTTCCACCGGGGAGCTGTTTTTT.

V gene TRBV2 combines with J gene TRBJ1-2; 7 bases agree with TRBD1. Germline CDR1 and CDR2: SNHLY and FYNNEI. Trimming removed 6 bases from V and 4 bases from J; junction bases left unmatched: 8. The CDR3 has 14 amino acids. CDR3 bases: TGTGCCAGCAGCTCGACAGGGTCGGGCTATGGCTACACCTTC. Amino acids: CASSSTGSGYGYTF.

DNA for the CDR3: TGTGCCAGCAGCTTAGCCCCCGGGACAGGGGGTAGCTATGGCTACACCTTC. It yields the protein CASSLAPGTGGSYGYTF. V usage is TRBV7-2 and J usage is TRBJ1-2; 11 positions match TRBD1. Germline trimming cut 0 bases from V and 4 bases from J; bases unmatched to any gene: 7. CDR3 length: 17 residues. Germline CDR1 reads SGHTA; CDR2 reads FQGNSA.

This chain connects TRBV10-2 to TRBJ2-3; possible D gene TRBD2, 6 bases. The ends were cut back, 8 bases at V and 6 bases at J, with 15 bases in the middle. Germline loops: CDR1 WSHSY, CDR2 SAAADI. This CDR3 has 13 amino acids. CDR3 coding DNA: TGCGCCAGCGGCCGGGACTTCGACGATACGCAGTATTTT. Residues: CASGRDFDDTQYF.

The J gene is TRBJ2-3, the V gene TRBV7-2; 12 bases are shared with TRBD2. CDR3 length: 16 residues. The V gene end was trimmed by 5 bases and the J gene end by 4 bases; junction bases not matched to a gene: 7. Germline CDR1 reads SGHTA; CDR2 reads FQGNSA. As DNA, the CDR3 is TGTGCCAGCAGCCGGACTAGCGGGGTGCCCGCAGATACGCAGTATTTT. It codes for CASSRTSGVPADTQYF.

This chain joins TRBV4-3 and TRBJ2-3, with 9 bases matching TRBD2. CDR1 and CDR2 from the germline V gene are LGHNA and YSLEER. The V and J ends lost 10 bases and 5 bases, in that order; junction bases with no gene match: 13. The length of the CDR3 is 15 residues. The chain's CDR3 is CATGLEGGGVDTQYF. The CDR3 nucleotides are TGCGCCACCGGGCTTGAGGGCGGGGGGGTAGATACGCAGTATTTT.

This clone was recorded once. J is TRBJ2-7 and V is TRBV7-2; TRBD1 aligns across 11 bases. The length of the CDR3 is 15 residues. The V gene end was trimmed by 1 base and the J gene end by 5 bases; junction bases not matched to a gene: 4. Per the germline V gene, CDR1 is SGHTA and CDR2 is FQGNSA. In DNA, the CDR3 is TGTGCCAGCAGCTTAGTAGGGACAGGGGGACACGAGCAGTACTTC. Residues: CASSLVGTGGHEQYF.

This clone was seen a few times. The chain has TRBV6-5 and TRBJ2-1; no definite D call. The CDR3 length is 15 residues. V lost 7 bases to trimming and J lost 0 bases, with 13 bases between them. The germline V gene has CDR1 MNHEY and CDR2 SVGAGI. CDR3 sequence reads: CASMLQTDSYNEQFF. The CDR3 coding sequence is TGTGCCAGCATGCTCCAGACTGACTCCTACAATGAGCAGTTCTTC.

The chain links TRBV4-3 to TRBJ1-1, with D unclear. The CDR3 sequence is 15 residues long. CDR1 and CDR2 from the germline V gene are LGHNA and YSLEER. Trimming pared 4 bases from V and 1 base from J, leaving 13 bases between. This chain's CDR3 is CASSPREGSNTEAFF. CDR3 in DNA: TGCGCCAGCAGCCCAAGGGAGGGATCGAACACTGAAGCTTTCTTT.

This clone was counted once. The J gene is TRBJ2-3, the V gene TRBV2, with 9 bases identical to TRBD2. V lost 7 bases, J lost 1 base, and 6 bases stayed unmatched. This CDR3 contains 15 residues. Germline V gene data show CDR1 as SNHLY and CDR2 as FYNNEI. The CDR3 protein is CASMRRLAGTDTQYF. Here the CDR3 DNA reads TGTGCCAGCATGAGGCGACTAGCGGGCACAGATACGCAGTATTTT.

To note about this clone: The same CDR3 arises from other DNA sequences in this sample as well. The chain is built from TRBV27 and TRBJ1-1; 7 nucleotides line up with TRBD1. Germline loops: CDR1 MNHEY, CDR2 SMNVEV (reference sequence). The CDR3 consists of 14 residues. V lost 3 bases to trimming and J lost 4 bases; unmatched junction nucleotides: 5. CDR3 residues: CASSFRQGGTEAFF. CDR3 DNA: TGTGCCAGCAGTTTCAGACAGGGCGGCACTGAAGCTTTCTTT.

This chain joins TRBV13 and TRBJ2-7; 13 nucleotides match TRBD2. Trimming at V came to 4 bases and at J to 5 bases, leaving 8 bases not matched to a gene. This CDR3 has 16 residues. Germline V gene lookup returns CDR1 PRHDT and CDR2 FYEKMQ (reference sequence). This chain's CDR3 is CASSSKLAGGPHEQYF. CDR3 nucleotide sequence: TGTGCCAGCAGCTCCAAACTAGCGGGAGGGCCCCACGAGCAGTACTTC.

The chain is built from TRBV4-1 and TRBJ2-7; D is possibly TRBD2 (5 bases). The V gene's germline CDR1 is MGHRA and CDR2 YSYEKL. V was pared by 4 bases and J by 5 bases, with 9 bases between. This CDR3 is built from 12 residues. The CDR3 region is CASSPWTHEQYF. The CDR3, as DNA: TGCGCCAGCAGCCCCTGGACTCACGAGCAGTACTTC.

V usage is TRBV5-4 and J usage is TRBJ2-2; D remains ambiguous. CDR3 length equals 12 residues. The V end lost 6 bases, the J end lost 5 bases, and 8 bases lay between the germline ends. From germline, CDR1 is SGHNT and CDR2 YYREEE (reference sequence). CDR3 nucleotide sequence: TGTGCCAGCAACTTCCCGACCGGGGAGCTGTTTTTT. Protein: CASNFPTGELFF.

The V gene is TRBV29-1, the J gene TRBJ2-1; 9 bases are shared with TRBD2. This CDR3 has 12 residues. Per germline, CDR1 SQVTM and CDR2 ANQGSEA. The CDR3 DNA reads as TGCGAGGCGGGAGGGCCCTACAATGAGCAGTTCTTC. It encodes CEAGGPYNEQFF.

The V call is TRBV5-1, the J call TRBJ2-7, with TRBD1 matching over 7 bases. The ends lost 4 bases at V and 1 base at J; junction bases unmatched: 8. Germline V gene data show CDR1 as SGHRS and CDR2 as YFSETQ. There are 15 residues in the CDR3. The CDR3 reads CASSPRTGESYEQYF. CDR3 coding DNA: TGCGCCAGCAGCCCCCGGACAGGAGAATCCTACGAGCAGTACTTC.

The chain has TRBV13 and TRBJ1-4, with D possibly matching TRBD1 (6 bases). CDR3 length equals 15 residues. Germline lookup yields CDR1 PRHDT and CDR2 FYEKMQ (reference sequence). V lost 5 bases and J 5 bases, leaving 15 bases between the germline ends. This CDR3 reads CASSAWGGHNEKLFF. The CDR3 DNA follows: TGTGCCAGCAGCGCCTGGGGGGGGCACAATGAAAAACTGTTTTTT. The whole variable domain, remainder taken from reference TRBV13 and TRBJ1-4, is AAGVIQSPRHLIKEKRETATLKCYPIPRHDTVYWYQQGPGQDPQFLISFYEKMQSDKGSIPDRFSAQQFSDYHSELNMSSLELGDSALYFCASSAWGGHNEKLFFGSGTQLSVL.

The chain recombines TRBV6-5 with TRBJ2-5; tentative D call: TRBD1 (7 bases). V lost 3 bases and J lost 1, with 12 bases in between. CDR3 size: 15 residues. The germline CDR1 and CDR2 sequences are MNHEY and SVGAGI. The CDR3 DNA sequence: TGTGCCAGCAGTTATCGGGGGACAGTCCAAGAGACCCAGTACTTC. It specifies CASSYRGTVQETQYF.

The chain carries TRBV7-6 and TRBJ2-7, with D maybe TRBD2 (6 bases). V lost 5 bases to trimming and J lost 0 bases, with 17 bases between them. Per germline, CDR1 SGHVS and CDR2 FNYEAQ. The CDR3 is 16 residues long. CDR3 protein: CASSTPGTSYSYEQYF. The CDR3 DNA follows: TGTGCCAGCAGCACACCGGGGACTTCCTACTCCTACGAGCAGTACTTC.

The V and J genes are TRBV7-9 and TRBJ2-1, with TRBD1 matching over 10 bases. This CDR3 contains 15 residues. V trimming: 1 base; J trimming: 7 bases; junction bases outside the gene matches: 4. Per the germline V gene, CDR1 is SEHNR and CDR2 is FQNEAQ (reference sequence). Written as DNA, the CDR3 is TGTGCCAGCAGCTTAGTCTCGGGACAGGGGAATGAGCAGTTCTTC. Translating gives CASSLVSGQGNEQFF.

This chain links TRBV29-1 with TRBJ1-2, with a tentative D call TRBD1 (5 bases). CDR3 size: 13 residues. CDR1 is SQVTM, CDR2 ANQGSEA, per germline. Trimming removed 3 bases from V and 4 bases from J, with 12 bases in between. The CDR3 reads CSVDSAGPYGYTF. In nucleotides, the CDR3 is TGCAGCGTTGATTCGGCAGGGCCCTATGGCTACACCTTC.

The gene calls are TRBV12-2 and TRBJ1-5. TRBV12-2 is described as a pseudogene. This CDR3 has 15 residues. CDR3 DNA sequence: TGTGCACGTCGCCGGACTCAGGCGAGCAATCAGCCCCAGCATTTT. Translating gives CARRRTQASNQPQHF.

The genes are TRBV27 and TRBJ1-2; D unclear. Looked up from germline, CDR1 is MNHEY and CDR2 is SMNVEV (reference sequence). V lost 3 bases and J lost 8, with 16 bases in between. CDR3 length: 14 residues. CDR3 DNA sequence: TGTGCCAGCAGTTTCGGGGAGGGTCCTTGGGGCTACACCTTC. Translated: CASSFGEGPWGYTF.